Following are 21 T cell receptor beta chains from one sample sequenced in a study of cytomegalovirus exposure and HLA in healthy donors. Sequencing used immunoSEQ multiplex PCR; TCRdb keeps in-frame clones, though not all of them. The sample shows 100,000 to 150,000 clones, over 90% of them seen only once. The material sequenced was PBMCs. The receptors were gathered from a woman younger than 35 in good health and CMV-seronegative.

This chain uses TRBV14 with TRBJ1-1; D unresolved. With 1 base removed from V and 3 bases from J, the gap between germline ends came to 9 bases. The CDR3 has 14 amino acids. Germline V gene data show CDR1 as SGHDN and CDR2 as FVKESK. CDR3 in amino acids: CASSQGFGYTEAFF. The CDR3 nucleotides are TGTGCCAGCAGCCAAGGGTTCGGGTACACTGAAGCTTTCTTT.

The J gene is TRBJ2-1, the V gene TRBV30, with D maybe TRBD2 (5 bases). Trimming removed 0 bases at V and 8 bases at J, with 11 bases between. The CDR3 totals 13 residues. Germline V gives CDR1 GTSNPN, CDR2 SVGIG (reference sequence). CDR3 in amino acids: CAWSVLREYEQFF. Written as DNA, the CDR3 is TGTGCCTGGAGTGTACTTCGGGAATATGAGCAGTTCTTC. The full variable domain, in which reference TRBV30 and TRBJ2-1 provide the parts outside the CDR3, is SQTIHQWPATLVQPVGSPLSLECTVEGTSNPNLYWYRQAAGRGLQLLFYSVGIGQISSEVPQNLSASRPQDRQFILSSKKLLLSDSGFYLCAWSVLREYEQFFGPGTRLTVL.

A single count supports this clone. The chain combines TRBV30 with TRBJ1-5; tentatively, D is TRBD1 (5 bases). The V gene lost 7 bases and the J gene lost 2 bases, with 15 bases spanning the gap. This CDR3 contains 14 residues. Germline V gives CDR1 GTSNPN, CDR2 SVGIG (reference sequence). The CDR3 here is CAYSSQGGNQPQHF. The CDR3 region has the DNA TGTGCCTACTCGTCCCAAGGGGGCAATCAGCCCCAGCATTTT.

CDR3: CASSLGGESHTQYF. The CDR3 nucleotides read TGTGCCAGCAGCCTAGGCGGGGAGAGTCATACGCAGTATTTT. This chain joins TRBV5-4 and TRBJ2-3; D is perhaps TRBD2 (6 bases). V shed 4 bases and J shed 7 bases, with 16 bases lying between them. The V gene's germline CDR1 is SGHNT and CDR2 YYREEE (reference sequence). The CDR3 extends over 14 amino acids. Full variable domain (outside the CDR3, taken from reference TRBV5-4 and TRBJ2-3): ETGVTQSPTHLIKTRGQQVTLRCSSQSGHNTVSWYQQALGQGPQFIFQYYREEENGRGNFPPRFSGLQFPNYSSELNVNALELDDSALYLCASSLGGESHTQYFGPGTRLTVL.

V gene TRBV5-1 combines with J gene TRBJ1-2, with TRBD1 matching 10 bases. The germline CDR1 and CDR2 sequences are SGHRS and YFSETQ. The J segment lost 4 bases and the V segment lost 3 bases, leaving 3 bases of the junction unmatched. This CDR3 is 14 amino acids long. CDR3 residues: CASSSGQGTYGYTF. CDR3 bases: TGCGCCAGCAGCTCGGGACAGGGGACCTATGGCTACACCTTC. The variable domain in full, completed from reference TRBV5-1 and TRBJ1-2, reads KAGVTQTPRYLIKTRGQQVTLSCSPISGHRSVSWYQQTPGQGLQFLFEYFSETQRNKGNFPGRFSGRQFSNSRSEMNVSTLELGDSALYLCASSSGQGTYGYTFGSGTRLTVV.

The V call is TRBV4-1, the J call TRBJ1-1; 7 bases map to TRBD1. Germline V lookup: CDR1 MGHRA, CDR2 YSYEKL. Germline trimming cut 2 bases from V and 6 bases from J; bases unmatched to any gene: 12. The CDR3 runs to 16 residues. CDR3 residues: CASSQWQKTGVAEAFF. The CDR3 bases are TGCGCCAGCAGCCAATGGCAGAAAACAGGGGTGGCTGAAGCTTTCTTT.

The chain joins TRBV30 to TRBJ1-5; maybe TRBD1 (5 bases). CDR3 length equals 14 residues. Germline V gives CDR1 GTSNPN, CDR2 SVGIG (reference sequence). V lost 3 bases and J lost 6, with 15 bases in between. The CDR3 reads CAWSLPGGSQPQHF. CDR3 nucleotide sequence: TGTGCCTGGAGCCTACCCGGGGGAAGTCAGCCCCAGCATTTT.

The V gene is TRBV11-2, the J gene TRBJ2-5; 8 bases fit TRBD2. This CDR3 has 17 amino acids. Germline CDR1 is SGHAT and CDR2 is FQNNGV. With V trimmed by 3 bases and J by 3 bases, 12 bases remained unmatched. CDR3 region: CASSFGRSGSVKETQYF. The CDR3 region has the DNA TGTGCCAGCAGCTTCGGAAGGAGCGGGAGCGTAAAAGAGACCCAGTACTTC.

The chain uses TRBV18 and TRBJ2-6, with TRBD1 matching over 8 bases. The CDR3 covers 17 residues. V was pared by 6 bases and J by 0 bases, with 7 bases of the junction left unmatched. CDR1 is KGHSH, CDR2 LQKENI, per germline. The DNA for the CDR3 is TGTGCCAGCTCGACAGGGACAGGTAACTCTGGGGCCAACGTCCTGACTTTC. The encoded protein is CASSTGTGNSGANVLTF.

There are a few counts of this clone. The V and J genes are TRBV19 and TRBJ2-7, with D perhaps TRBD2 (5 bases). From germline, CDR1 is LNHDA and CDR2 SQIVND (reference sequence). This CDR3 is built from 13 residues. Trimming took off 3 bases at V and 6 bases at J, with 12 bases between the two ends. CDR3 protein: CASSISGSSEQYF. The DNA of the CDR3 is TGTGCCAGTAGTATCTCGGGAAGTAGCGAGCAGTACTTC.

The rearrangement joins TRBV6-1 to TRBJ1-5; D uncertain. The length of the CDR3 is 15 residues. In germline, CDR1 is MNHNS, CDR2 SASEGT. V was trimmed by 6 bases and J by 0 bases, leaving 12 bases between them. The CDR3 DNA follows: TGTGCCAGCAGAGGAGAGGCAAATAGCAATCAGCCCCAGCATTTT. It specifies CASRGEANSNQPQHF.

The V gene is TRBV5-4, the J gene TRBJ1-5, with 8 nucleotides matching TRBD1. Trimming cost V 4 bases and J 5 bases; bases outside gene matches: 8. The CDR3 length is 15 residues. Per the germline V gene, CDR1 is SGHNT and CDR2 is YYREEE (reference sequence). CDR3 residues: CASSPRPGQDQPQHF. The CDR3 nucleotides are TGTGCCAGCAGCCCTCGCCCGGGACAGGATCAGCCCCAGCATTTT. The whole variable domain, remainder taken from reference TRBV5-4 and TRBJ1-5, is ETGVTQSPTHLIKTRGQQVTLRCSSQSGHNTVSWYQQALGQGPQFIFQYYREEENGRGNFPPRFSGLQFPNYSSELNVNALELDDSALYLCASSPRPGQDQPQHFGDGTRLSIL.

This clone is a singleton in its sample. This chain links TRBV6-5 with TRBJ2-3; tentatively, D is TRBD2 (7 bases). V was trimmed by 0 bases and J by 5 bases, leaving 15 bases between them. CDR1 and CDR2 (germline): MNHEY, SVGAGI. The CDR3 covers 16 residues. The CDR3 DNA reads as TGTGCCAGCAGTTACTCGGCGGGGGCATCAAGAGATACGCAGTATTTT. It yields the protein CASSYSAGASRDTQYF.

This clone was seen once. The V call is TRBV6-6, the J call TRBJ1-2, with 9 bases that match TRBD1. The V and J ends lost 0 bases and 8 bases, in that order; junction bases with no gene match: 7. The CDR3 length is 15 residues. Looked up from germline, CDR1 is MNHNY and CDR2 is SVGAGI (reference sequence). The CDR3 protein is CASSYSPGTGSGYTF. CDR3 DNA: TGTGCCAGCAGTTACTCACCGGGGACAGGGTCCGGCTACACCTTC.

The chain couples TRBV5-5 to TRBJ2-2; no clear D gene. CDR3 length: 13 amino acids. Germline values: CDR1 SGHKS, CDR2 YYEKEE (reference sequence). Deletions cut 4 bases from V and 3 bases from J, with 7 bases between. The CDR3 loop reads CASSVRHTGELFF. Written as DNA, the CDR3 is TGTGCCAGCAGCGTGCGGCACACCGGGGAGCTGTTTTTT.

The gene calls are TRBV5-1 and TRBJ1-2; 12 positions match TRBD1. The CDR3 runs to 16 residues. J gave up 8 bases and V 0 bases, and 8 bases lay outside the gene matches. Looked up from germline, CDR1 is SGHRS and CDR2 is YFSETQ. The CDR3 protein is CASSLVGTGGVEGYTF. The DNA of the CDR3 is TGCGCCAGCAGCTTGGTCGGGACAGGGGGCGTGGAAGGCTACACCTTC.

The chain has TRBV9 and TRBJ2-1; D is uncertain. Germline CDR1 SGDLS, CDR2 YYNGEE. V dropped 4 bases and J dropped 7 bases, with 18 bases sitting between them. The CDR3 is 15 residues long. The CDR3 loop is CASSIRPRGENEQFF. The CDR3 bases are TGTGCCAGCAGCATACGTCCTCGAGGTGAGAATGAGCAGTTCTTC.

This chain connects TRBV29-1 to TRBJ2-2, with unresolved D. The CDR3 loop spans 11 amino acids. Trimming cost V 4 bases and J 6 bases, with 6 bases left between them. In germline, CDR1 is SQVTM, CDR2 ANQGSEA. For the CDR3, the DNA is TGCAGCGTTGTAGCTGCCGGGGAGCTGTTTTTT. It codes for CSVVAAGELFF.

This clone turned up a few times. The gene calls are TRBV27 and TRBJ1-6; D ambiguous. This CDR3 contains 14 residues. Germline V gives CDR1 MNHEY, CDR2 SMNVEV (reference sequence). V gave up 3 bases and J gave up 10 bases, with 13 bases separating them. The CDR3: CASSFASMVSPLHF. CDR3 coding DNA: TGTGCCAGCAGTTTCGCGTCGATGGTCTCACCCCTCCACTTT.

The chain has TRBV9 and TRBJ2-1; 7 nucleotides match TRBD2. J lost 2 bases, V lost 0 bases, and 2 bases had no gene match. The germline gives CDR1 SGDLS, CDR2 YYNGEE. The CDR3 is made up of 15 amino acids. The CDR3 region has the DNA TGTGCCAGCAGCGTAGGCGGGAGAACCTACAATGAGCAGTTCTTC. It yields the protein CASSVGGRTYNEQFF.

In regard to this clone: The sample contains more than one DNA sequence encoding this CDR3. The CDR3 reads CASSTQGNTEAFF. The CDR3 DNA follows: TGTGCCAGTAGTACACAGGGAAACACTGAAGCTTTCTTT. V gene TRBV19 combines with J gene TRBJ1-1; possible D gene TRBD1, 6 bases. The CDR3 is 13 amino acids. Germline loops: CDR1 LNHDA, CDR2 SQIVND (reference sequence). Trimming left V 4 bases short and J 2 bases short, with 8 bases between.